This TCR beta chain was documented in a study of T and B cells in COVID-19 patients. Multiplex PCR with BIOMED2 TRB-A/B primer pools amplified TRB rearrangements. TCRdb passed the multiplex PCR reads through MiXCR, listing each CDR3 protein once. The data contain 4,500 to 6,000 distinct CDR3 sequences, 25% to 35% of them singletons. This CDR3 is built from 18 residues. J was trimmed by 2 bases and V by 5 bases; bases with no gene match: 6. Germline V gene data show CDR1 as MNHEY and CDR2 as SVGAGI. Blood genomic DNA input for TRB amplification was about 250-550 ng. By frequency in the sample, this clonotype is medium-sized.

The chain combines TRBV6-5 with TRBJ2-2, with 15 bases matching TRBD2. The specimen sequenced was blood. This sequence originates from a human donor who had recovered from COVID-19. Here the CDR3 reads CASSRTSGRAGNTGELFF. The CDR3 DNA sequence: TGTGCCAGCAGTCGGACTAGCGGGAGGGCCGGAAACACCGGGGAGCTGTTTTTT.